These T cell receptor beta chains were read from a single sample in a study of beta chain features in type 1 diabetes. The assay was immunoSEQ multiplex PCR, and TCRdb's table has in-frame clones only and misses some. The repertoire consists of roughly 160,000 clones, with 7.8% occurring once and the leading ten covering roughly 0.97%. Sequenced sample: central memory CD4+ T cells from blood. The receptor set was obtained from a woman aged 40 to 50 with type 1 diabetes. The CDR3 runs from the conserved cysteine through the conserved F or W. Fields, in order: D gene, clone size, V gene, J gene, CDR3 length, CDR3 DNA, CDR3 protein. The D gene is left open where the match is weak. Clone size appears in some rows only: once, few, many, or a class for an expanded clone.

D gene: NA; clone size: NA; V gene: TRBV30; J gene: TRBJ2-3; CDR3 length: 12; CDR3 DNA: TGTGCCTGGAGTAGCGGATCAGATACGCAGTATTTT; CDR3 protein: CAWSSGSDTQYF
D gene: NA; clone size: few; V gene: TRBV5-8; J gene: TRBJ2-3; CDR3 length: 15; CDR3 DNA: TGTGCCAGCAGCTTGGGGGGCCGGATCACAGATACGCAGTATTTT; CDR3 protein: CASSLGGRITDTQYF
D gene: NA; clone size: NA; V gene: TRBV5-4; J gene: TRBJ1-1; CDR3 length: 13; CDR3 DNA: TGTGCCAGCAGCCCGAAGGGGTACACTGAAGCTTTCTTT; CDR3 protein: CASSPKGYTEAFF
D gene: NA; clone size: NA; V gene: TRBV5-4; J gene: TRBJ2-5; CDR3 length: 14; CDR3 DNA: TGTGCCAGCAGCTTTCTCGGAGGAACGGAGACCCAGTACTTC; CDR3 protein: CASSFLGGTETQYF
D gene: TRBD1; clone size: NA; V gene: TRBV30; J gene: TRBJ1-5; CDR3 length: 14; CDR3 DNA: TGTGCCTGGAGTCTCGCGGCAGGGGGTCAGCCCCAGCATTTT; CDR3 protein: CAWSLAAGGQPQHF
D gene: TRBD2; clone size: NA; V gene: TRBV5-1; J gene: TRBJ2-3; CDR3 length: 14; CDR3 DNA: TGCGCCAGCACCGGGCTAGCGGGAGAGGATACGCAGTATTTT; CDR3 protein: CASTGLAGEDTQYF
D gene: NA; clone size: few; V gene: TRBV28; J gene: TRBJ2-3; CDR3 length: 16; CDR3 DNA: TGTGCCAGCAGTTTCCCGGCAGGAGGGGGGGCGGATACGCAGTATTTT; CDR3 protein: CASSFPAGGGADTQYF
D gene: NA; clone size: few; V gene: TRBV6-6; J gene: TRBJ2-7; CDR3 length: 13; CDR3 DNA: TGTGCCAGCAGCTTTACAGGGAATTCCGAGCAGTACTTC; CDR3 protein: CASSFTGNSEQYF
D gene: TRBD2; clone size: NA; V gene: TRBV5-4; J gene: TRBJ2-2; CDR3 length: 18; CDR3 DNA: TGTGCCAGCAGCTTGAGTGGGACTAGCGGGAGGAGAACCGGGGAGCTGTTTTTT; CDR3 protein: CASSLSGTSGRRTGELFF
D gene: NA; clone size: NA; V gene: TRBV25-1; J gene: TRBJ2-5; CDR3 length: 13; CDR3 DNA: TGTGCCAGCAGTGCGGCAGGGGGGGAGACCCAGTACTTC; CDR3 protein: CASSAAGGETQYF
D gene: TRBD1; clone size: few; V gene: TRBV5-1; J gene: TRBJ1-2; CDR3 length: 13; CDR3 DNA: TGCGCCAGCAGCAACAGGGGATGGTATGGCTACACCTTC; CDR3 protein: CASSNRGWYGYTF
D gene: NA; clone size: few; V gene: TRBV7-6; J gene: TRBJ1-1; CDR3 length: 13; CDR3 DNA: TGTGCCAGCAGCCCATTCCTCAGGGGTGAAGCTTTCTTT; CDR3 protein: CASSPFLRGEAFF
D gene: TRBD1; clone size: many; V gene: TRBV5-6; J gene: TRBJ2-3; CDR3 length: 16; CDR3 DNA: TGTGCCAGCAGACTACTACAGGGGGAAGGAAGAGATACGCAGTATTTT; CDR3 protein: CASRLLQGEGRDTQYF
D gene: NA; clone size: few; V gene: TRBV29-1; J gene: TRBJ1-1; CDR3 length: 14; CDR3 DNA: TGCAGCGTCGGAGAGGCGGGGGTCGGGACTGAAGCTTTCTTT; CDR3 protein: CSVGEAGVGTEAFF
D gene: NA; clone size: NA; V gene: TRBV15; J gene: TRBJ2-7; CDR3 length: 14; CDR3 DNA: TGTGCCACCAGCAGGTGGCTAGCGCCCTACGAGCAGTACTTC; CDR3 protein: CATSRWLAPYEQYF
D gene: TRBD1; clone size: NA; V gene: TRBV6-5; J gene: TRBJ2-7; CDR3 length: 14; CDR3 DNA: TGTGCCAGCAGTTACTCTAAGGGGGCCGACGAGCAGTACTTC; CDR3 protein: CASSYSKGADEQYF
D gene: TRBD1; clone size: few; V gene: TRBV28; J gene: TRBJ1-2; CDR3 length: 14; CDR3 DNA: TGTGCCAGCAGTTTAATGGGACAGGGCTATGGCTACACCTTC; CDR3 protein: CASSLMGQGYGYTF
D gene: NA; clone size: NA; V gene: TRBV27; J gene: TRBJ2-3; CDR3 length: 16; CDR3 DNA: TGTGCCAGCAGTTCCCCAGGGGCCACTTCGGGAGATACGCAGTATTTT; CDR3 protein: CASSSPGATSGDTQYF
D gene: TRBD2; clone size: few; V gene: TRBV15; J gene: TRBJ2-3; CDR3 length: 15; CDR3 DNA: TGTGCCACCAGCAGAGCGGGGACTACCACAGATACGCAGTATTTT; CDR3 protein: CATSRAGTTTDTQYF
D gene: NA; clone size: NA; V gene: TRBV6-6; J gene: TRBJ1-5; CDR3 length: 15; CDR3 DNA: TGTGCCAGCAGTTACATCGGACCGCCGGGACAGCCCCAGCATTTT; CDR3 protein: CASSYIGPPGQPQHF
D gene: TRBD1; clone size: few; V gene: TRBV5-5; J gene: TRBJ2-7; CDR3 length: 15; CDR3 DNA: TGTGCCAGCAGCTCAGGTTGGAACAGGGGTAACGAGCAGTACTTC; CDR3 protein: CASSSGWNRGNEQYF
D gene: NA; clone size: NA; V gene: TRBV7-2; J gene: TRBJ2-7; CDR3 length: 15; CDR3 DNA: TGTGCCAGCAGCCGAGGGACTTCGGGCGGCTACGAGCAGTACTTC; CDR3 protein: CASSRGTSGGYEQYF
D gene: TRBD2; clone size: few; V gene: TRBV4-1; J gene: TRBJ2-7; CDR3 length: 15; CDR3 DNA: TGCGCCAGCAGCCAAAGTCCTAGCGGGAACTACGAGCAGTACTTC; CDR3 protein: CASSQSPSGNYEQYF
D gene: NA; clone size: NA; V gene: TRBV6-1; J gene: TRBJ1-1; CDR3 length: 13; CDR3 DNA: TGTGCCAGCATTGTTAATAGGAACACTGAAGCTTTCTTT; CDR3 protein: CASIVNRNTEAFF
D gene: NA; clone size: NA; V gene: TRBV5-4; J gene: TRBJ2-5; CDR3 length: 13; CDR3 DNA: TGTGCCAGCAGCTCGGGTCCGTCGGAGACCCAGTACTTC; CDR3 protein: CASSSGPSETQYF
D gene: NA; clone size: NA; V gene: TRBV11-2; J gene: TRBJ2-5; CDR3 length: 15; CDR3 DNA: TGTGCCAGCAGCCCCAATCGGGGGGCCCAAGAGACCCAGTACTTC; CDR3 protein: CASSPNRGAQETQYF
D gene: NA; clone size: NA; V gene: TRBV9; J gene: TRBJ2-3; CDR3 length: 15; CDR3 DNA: TGTGCCAGCAGCGTAGACGGGGGTAACACAGATACGCAGTATTTT; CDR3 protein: CASSVDGGNTDTQYF
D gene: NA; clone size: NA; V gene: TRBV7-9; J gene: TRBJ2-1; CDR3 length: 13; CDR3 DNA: TGTGCCAGCAGCTTAGTAGGGGGTCTTGAGCAGTTCTTC; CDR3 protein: CASSLVGGLEQFF
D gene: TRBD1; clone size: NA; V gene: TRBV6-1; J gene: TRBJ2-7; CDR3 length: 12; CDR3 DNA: TGTGCCACCGGGGACAGGGGCTACGAGCAGTACTTC; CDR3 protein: CATGDRGYEQYF
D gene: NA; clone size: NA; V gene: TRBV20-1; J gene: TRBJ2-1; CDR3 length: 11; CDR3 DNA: TGCAGTGCTAGCTTTTACAATGAGCAGTTCTTC; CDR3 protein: CSASFYNEQFF
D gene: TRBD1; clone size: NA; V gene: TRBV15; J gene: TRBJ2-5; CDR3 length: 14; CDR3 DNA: TGTGCCACCAGCGGCAGACAGGGGAAGGAGACCCAGTACTTC; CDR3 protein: CATSGRQGKETQYF
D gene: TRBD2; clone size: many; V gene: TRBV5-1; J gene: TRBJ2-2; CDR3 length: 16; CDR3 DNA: TGCGCCAGCAGCCCCCCTCTAGCGGGAGGGGCCGGGGAGCTGTTTTTT; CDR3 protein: CASSPPLAGGAGELFF
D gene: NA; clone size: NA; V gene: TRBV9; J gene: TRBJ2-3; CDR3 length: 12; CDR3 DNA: TGTGCCAGCAGCCCCCAGGCGGATACGCAGTATTTT; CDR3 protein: CASSPQADTQYF
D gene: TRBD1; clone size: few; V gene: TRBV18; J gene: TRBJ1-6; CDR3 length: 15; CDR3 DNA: TGTGCCAGCTCACCCCCCACAGGGGATAATTCACCCCTCCACTTT; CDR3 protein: CASSPPTGDNSPLHF
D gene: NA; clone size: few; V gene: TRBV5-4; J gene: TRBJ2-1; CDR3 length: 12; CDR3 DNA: TGTGCCAGCAGCTTGTCGTTCGATGAGCAGTTCTTC; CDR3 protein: CASSLSFDEQFF
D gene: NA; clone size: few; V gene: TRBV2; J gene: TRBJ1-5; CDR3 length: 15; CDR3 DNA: TGTGCCAGCGGCCCAAGGGGGTCCCGTGACCAGCCCCAGCATTTT; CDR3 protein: CASGPRGSRDQPQHF
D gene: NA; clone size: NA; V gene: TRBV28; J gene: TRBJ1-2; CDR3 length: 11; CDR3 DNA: TGTGCCAGCAGCCAGGCAATAGGCTACACCTTC; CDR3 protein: CASSQAIGYTF
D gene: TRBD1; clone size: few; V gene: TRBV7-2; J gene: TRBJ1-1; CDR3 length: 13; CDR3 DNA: TGTGCCAGCAGCTTTAGACAGGGCAGTGAAGCTTTCTTT; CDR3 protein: CASSFRQGSEAFF
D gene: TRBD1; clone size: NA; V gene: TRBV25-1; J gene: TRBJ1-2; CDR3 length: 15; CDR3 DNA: TGTGCCAGCAGTGACGACAGGGGTGTGAGCTATGGCTACACCTTC; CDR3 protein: CASSDDRGVSYGYTF
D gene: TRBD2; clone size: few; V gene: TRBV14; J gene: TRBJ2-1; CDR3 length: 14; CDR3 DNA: TGTGCCAGCAGCACCCAGCGGGGGGGCCTTGAGCAGTTCTTC; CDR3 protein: CASSTQRGGLEQFF
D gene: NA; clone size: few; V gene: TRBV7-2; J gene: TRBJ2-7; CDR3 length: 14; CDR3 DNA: TGTGCCAGCAGCTTAGGACTAACCCTATACGAGCAGTACTTC; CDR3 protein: CASSLGLTLYEQYF
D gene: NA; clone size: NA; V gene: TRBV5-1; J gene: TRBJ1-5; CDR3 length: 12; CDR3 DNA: TGCGCCAGCAGCTTCAGTAATCAGCCCCAGCATTTT; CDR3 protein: CASSFSNQPQHF